This TCR beta chain stems from a study of cytomegalovirus exposure and HLA in healthy donors. Participants comprised healthy donors of bone marrow. Study conclusions and caveats: Association of some 18,000 TCR beta sequences with HLA alleles was found at 0.05 false discovery rate in a later analysis. Later, an analysis found that common viral pathogens appeared to be linked with several of the most significant clusters.

Per the germline V gene, CDR1 is SGHAT and CDR2 is FQNNGV. Trimming at V came to 1 base and at J to 0 bases, leaving 6 bases not matched to a gene. The CDR3 has 18 amino acids. PCR primers comprised 60 Vbeta and 13 Jbeta primers. In the authors' workflow: In a later analysis, the count reached roughly 80 million unique TCR beta chains, with roughly 9.9 million shared. Some clones are missing from TCRdb's copy, which holds only in-frame ones; the method was immunoSEQ multiplex PCR. That table supplies the V and J calls and clone size; D and trimming were determined from the DNA. The profile shows approximately 100,000 clones, 76% of them singletons. With respect to this clone: Its target is unknown.

The chain links TRBV11-2 to TRBJ2-2; 9 positions match TRBD2. Sequencing used PBMCs. This receptor was taken from a woman aged 45 to 65 in good health and CMV-seropositive. DNA of the CDR3: TGTGCCAGCAGCTTAGTAGAGCTAGCGGGGCCGAACACCGGGGAGCTGTTTTTT. It translates to CASSLVELAGPNTGELFF.